This T cell receptor beta chain comes out of a study of shared clonotypes between healthy human individuals. Assay: immunoSEQ multiplex PCR; the TCRdb copy retains only in-frame clones and omits some. The sample yields 2 million to 2.5 million clones, approximately 93% seen once. This clone was picked up one time. What was sequenced was naive CD4+ T cells from PBMCs. Subset: CD45RA+ positively selected. This TCR was recovered from a man aged 18 to 29 in good health. Some clones in this sample may be carry-over from other donors' samples.

The DNA for the CDR3 is TGTGCCAGCGCTGGAATAGTGGGCTCAACCGGGGGCCCCTACGAGCAGTACTTC. Translating gives CASAGIVGSTGGPYEQYF. The chain carries TRBV6-4 and TRBJ2-7; tentatively, D is TRBD1 or TRBD2 (6 bases each). The CDR3 contains 18 residues. The V end was cut by 8 bases, the J end by 2 bases, with 28 bases between. Per germline, CDR1 MRHNA and CDR2 SNTAGT.